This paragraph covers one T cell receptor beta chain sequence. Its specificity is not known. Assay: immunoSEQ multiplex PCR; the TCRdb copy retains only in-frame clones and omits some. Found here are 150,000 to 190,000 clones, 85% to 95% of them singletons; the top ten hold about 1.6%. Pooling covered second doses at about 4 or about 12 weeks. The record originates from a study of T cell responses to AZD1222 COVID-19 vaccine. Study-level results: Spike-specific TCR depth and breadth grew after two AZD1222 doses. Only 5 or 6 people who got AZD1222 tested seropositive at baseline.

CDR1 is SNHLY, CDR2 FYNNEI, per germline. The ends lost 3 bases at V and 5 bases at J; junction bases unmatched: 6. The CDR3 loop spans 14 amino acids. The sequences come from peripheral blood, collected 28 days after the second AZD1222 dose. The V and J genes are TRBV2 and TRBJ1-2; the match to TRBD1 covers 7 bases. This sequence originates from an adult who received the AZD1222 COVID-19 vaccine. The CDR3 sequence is CASSETGRPYGYTF. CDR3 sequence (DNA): TGTGCCAGCAGTGAGACAGGGCGCCCATATGGCTACACCTTC.